These 5 T cell receptor beta chains share one sample of origin, sequenced in a study of cytomegalovirus exposure and HLA in healthy donors. The PCR made use of 60 Vbeta and 13 Jbeta primers. Assay used: immunoSEQ multiplex PCR; TCRdb lists only in-frame clones, some missing. The sample yields 110,000 or so clones, 70% to 80% seen once. Sequencing input: PBMCs. The receptors stem from a woman aged 45-65 years in good health and CMV-seropositive.

The chain joins TRBV7-9 to TRBJ1-2; TRBD1 matches at 7 bases. The V segment lost 1 base and the J segment 2 bases; nucleotides outside the gene matches: 10. There are 17 residues in the CDR3. The germline CDR1 and CDR2 sequences are SEHNR and FQNEAQ (reference sequence). The CDR3 protein is CASSLGGVTGQNYGYTF. The CDR3 DNA is TGTGCCAGCAGCTTAGGGGGGGTGACAGGGCAAAACTATGGCTACACCTTC.

The J gene is TRBJ1-5, the V gene TRBV19, with a possible D match to TRBD1 (5 bases). CDR1 is LNHDA, CDR2 SQIVND, per germline (reference sequence). The CDR3 loop spans 14 amino acids. V dropped 1 base and J dropped 5 bases, with 9 bases sitting between them. The CDR3 sequence is CASSIVPGYQPQHF. The CDR3 DNA is TGTGCCAGTAGTATAGTCCCAGGGTATCAGCCCCAGCATTTT.

The chain has TRBV7-3 and TRBJ2-7, with 10 bases identical to TRBD2. Germline-derived CDR1 and CDR2 are SGHTA and FQGTGA. The CDR3 is made up of 14 amino acids. The junction had 4 bases not matched to a gene; V was cut back by 5 bases and J by 3 bases. The CDR3 protein is CASSPIAGGYEQYF. The DNA for the CDR3 is TGTGCCAGCAGCCCCATAGCGGGAGGCTACGAGCAGTACTTC.

J is TRBJ1-1 and V is TRBV18; 7 bases align to TRBD1. V lost 5 bases, J lost 5 bases, and 8 bases stayed unmatched. CDR1 and CDR2 from the germline V gene are KGHSH and LQKENI. This CDR3 has 14 amino acids. CDR3 DNA sequence: TGTGCCAGCTCATCGGATACAGGGGAAACTGAAGCTTTCTTT. The encoded protein is CASSSDTGETEAFF. Together with reference TRBV18 and TRBJ1-1, the CDR3 gives the full variable domain: NAGVMQNPRHLVRRRGQEARLRCSPMKGHSHVYWYRQLPEEGLKFMVYLQKENIIDESGMPKERFSAEFPKEGPSILRIQQVVRGDSAAYFCASSSDTGETEAFFGQGTRLTVV.

The J gene is TRBJ2-3, the V gene TRBV2; tentatively, D is TRBD1 (6 bases). In germline, CDR1 is SNHLY, CDR2 FYNNEI. The CDR3 consists of 18 residues. With 2 bases removed from V and 2 bases from J, the gap between germline ends came to 20 bases. The CDR3, as DNA: TGTGCCAGCAGTGAATGGGTTTTGTGGGGGCCCAACACAGATACGCAGTATTTT. It is translated as CASSEWVLWGPNTDTQYF.